What follows describes a single T cell receptor (beta chain). Its antigen is as yet unknown. The sample belongs to a study of blood T cells in healthy people across ages. Looking at the study overall: Roughly one uniquely barcoded beta molecule per two T cells was captured.

Trimming took 2 bases from V and 1 from J; bases not matched to a gene: 8. This CDR3 region has 16 residues. Germline V gives CDR1 SGHAT, CDR2 FQNNGV. Findings of the study overall: Donor CMV status, an unknown factor, possibly confounded changes in expanded clonotypes.

Through a sample-barcoded 5' primer and a J-beta primer mix, a second PCR was run for about 6 to 11 cycles. Template switching added a 12-random-nucleotide identifier to every cDNA molecule. TCRdb processed the 5' RACE reads anew with MiXCR; each CDR3 protein has one entry. The table includes roughly 2 million distinct CDR3 sequences, around half detected once. The sequence derives from a middle-aged woman in good health. V and J are TRBV11-2 and TRBJ2-7, with 7 bases aligning to TRBD1. The sample comprised blood. CDR3 in DNA: TGTGCCAGCAGCTTAATCGGGGCAGGGGGTTCCTACGAGCAGTACTTC. Protein sequence: CASSLIGAGGSYEQYF.